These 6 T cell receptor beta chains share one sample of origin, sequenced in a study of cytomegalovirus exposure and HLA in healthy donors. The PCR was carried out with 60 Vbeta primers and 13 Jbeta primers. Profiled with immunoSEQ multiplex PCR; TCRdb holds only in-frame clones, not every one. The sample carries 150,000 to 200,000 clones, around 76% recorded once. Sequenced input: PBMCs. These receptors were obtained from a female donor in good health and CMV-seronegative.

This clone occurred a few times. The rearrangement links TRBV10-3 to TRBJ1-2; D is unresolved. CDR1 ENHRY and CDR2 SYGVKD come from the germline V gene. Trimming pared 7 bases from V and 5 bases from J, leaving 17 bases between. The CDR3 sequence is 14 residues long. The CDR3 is CAIKGYEGAYGYTF. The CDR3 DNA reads TGTGCCATCAAAGGGTACGAGGGTGCATATGGCTACACCTTC.

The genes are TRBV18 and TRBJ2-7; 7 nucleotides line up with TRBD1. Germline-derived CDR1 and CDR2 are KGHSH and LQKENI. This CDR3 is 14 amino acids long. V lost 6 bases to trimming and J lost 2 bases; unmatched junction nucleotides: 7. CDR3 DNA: TGTGCCAGCTCCCCGAGACAGGGCACCTACGAGCAGTACTTC. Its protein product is CASSPRQGTYEQYF.

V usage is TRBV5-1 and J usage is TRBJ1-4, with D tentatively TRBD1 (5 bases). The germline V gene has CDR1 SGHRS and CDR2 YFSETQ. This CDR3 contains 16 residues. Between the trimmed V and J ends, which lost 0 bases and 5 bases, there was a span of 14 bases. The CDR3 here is CASSLAPGGSNEKLFF. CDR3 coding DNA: TGCGCCAGCAGCTTGGCGCCGGGGGGGTCAAATGAAAAACTGTTTTTT.

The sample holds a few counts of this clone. This chain's CDR3 is CALNPWTGPVGGYTF. CDR3 nucleotide sequence: TGTGCCTTAAATCCCTGGACAGGTCCGGTCGGGGGCTACACCTTC. The chain combines TRBV30 with TRBJ1-2, with 7 bases fitting TRBD1. CDR3 length: 15 residues. The ends lost 7 bases at V and 8 bases at J; junction bases unmatched: 19. Germline CDR1 is GTSNPN and CDR2 is SVGIG (reference sequence).

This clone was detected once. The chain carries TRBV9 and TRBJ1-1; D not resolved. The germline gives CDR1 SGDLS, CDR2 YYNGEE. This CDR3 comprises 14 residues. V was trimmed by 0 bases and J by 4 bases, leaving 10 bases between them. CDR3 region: CASSVAPLGTEAFF. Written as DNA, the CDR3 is TGTGCCAGCAGCGTAGCTCCGCTCGGCACTGAAGCTTTCTTT. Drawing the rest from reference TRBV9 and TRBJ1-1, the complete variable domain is DSGVTQTPKHLITATGQRVTLRCSPRSGDLSVYWYQQSLDQGLQFLIQYYNGEERAKGNILERFSAQQFPDLHSELNLSSLELGDSALYFCASSVAPLGTEAFFGQGTRLTVV.

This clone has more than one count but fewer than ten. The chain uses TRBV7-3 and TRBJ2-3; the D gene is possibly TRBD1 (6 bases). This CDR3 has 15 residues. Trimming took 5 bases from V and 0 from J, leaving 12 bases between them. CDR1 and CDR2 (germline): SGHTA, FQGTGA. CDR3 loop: CASSLYRASTDTQYF. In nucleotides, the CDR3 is TGTGCCAGCAGCCTATACAGGGCCAGCACAGATACGCAGTATTTT.